The 16 T cell receptor beta chains listed next were all sequenced from one sample in a study of CD8 T cells in ankylosing spondylitis. Findings and caveats of the study: What seemed typical of ankylosing spondylitis blood was a TCR beta motif built from roughly eight highly homologous variants.

Each CDR3 protein gets one entry after TCRdb re-called the 5' RACE reads with MiXCR. The sample consists of 700,000 or so distinct CDR3 sequences, roughly 19% of them appearing once. Antigens for these TCRs are unknown. Material: blood, either unsorted or a sorted T cell fraction (not recorded which). Receptors were obtained from a male donor with ankylosing spondylitis.

The rearrangement links TRBV2 to TRBJ2-2, with D perhaps TRBD1 or TRBD2 (5 bases each). Per the germline V gene, CDR1 is SNHLY and CDR2 is FYNNEI. This CDR3 contains 15 residues. Trimming stripped 6 bases from V and 4 bases from J, with 15 bases between. CDR3 amino acids: CASRTGRLSTGELFF. CDR3 sequence (DNA): TGTGCCAGCAGGACGGGACGCTTGAGCACCGGGGAGCTGTTTTTT.

The chain joins TRBV10-3 to TRBJ1-2; 7 nucleotides agree with TRBD1. The CDR3 loop spans 13 amino acids. The junction had 4 bases not matched to a gene; V was cut back by 3 bases and J by 6 bases. From germline, CDR1 is ENHRY and CDR2 SYGVKD. The CDR3 reads CAISDDRDNGYTF. CDR3 sequence (DNA): TGTGCCATCAGTGATGACAGGGATAATGGCTACACCTTC.

V and J are TRBV3-1 and TRBJ1-4; 7 bases fit TRBD1. V lost 5 bases, J lost 7 bases, and 1 base stayed unmatched. CDR3 length equals 12 residues. Germline-derived CDR1 and CDR2 are LGHDT and YNNKEL (reference sequence). CDR3: CASSNRGEKLFF. The DNA for the CDR3 is TGTGCCAGCAGCAACAGGGGTGAAAAACTGTTTTTT.

The chain links TRBV11-2 to TRBJ1-1; no clear D. CDR1 and CDR2 from the germline V gene are SGHAT and FQNNGV. The V end was cut by 0 bases, the J end by 1 base, with 15 bases between. The CDR3 has 17 amino acids. In DNA form, the CDR3 reads TGTGCCAGCAGCTTAGAGTCGGGAGTCAAAGGGAACACTGAAGCTTTCTTT. Amino acids: CASSLESGVKGNTEAFF.

The chain carries TRBV6-1 and TRBJ2-5, with 10 bases matching TRBD1. Germline trimming cut 5 bases from V and 2 bases from J; bases unmatched to any gene: 5. The CDR3 is made up of 15 amino acids. CDR1 is MNHNS and CDR2 is SASEGT in the germline V gene. CDR3 bases: TGTGCCAGCAGTCCGGACAGGGGGATACAAGAGACCCAGTACTTC. This translates into CASSPDRGIQETQYF.

The rearrangement uses TRBV6-1 and TRBJ2-7, with TRBD2 identical over 8 bases. The CDR3 has 18 amino acids. With V trimmed by 4 bases and J by 0 bases, 14 bases remained unmatched. CDR1 MNHNS and CDR2 SASEGT come from the germline V gene. The CDR3 nucleotides are TGTGCCAGCAGTGTGGCGGGAGGCTACGCCGGCTTCTCCTACGAGCAGTACTTC. Its protein is CASSVAGGYAGFSYEQYF.

The chain carries TRBV7-2 and TRBJ2-3; D could derive from TRBD1 or TRBD2 (5 bases each). There are 13 residues in the CDR3. In germline, CDR1 is SGHTA, CDR2 FQGNSA. Trimming removed 1 base from V and 8 bases from J, with 10 bases in between. The CDR3 here is CASSLVGDATQYF. CDR3 in DNA: TGTGCCAGCAGCTTAGTGGGGGACGCTACGCAGTATTTT.

In this sample, this clonotype turned up a few times. The rearrangement links TRBV4-1 to TRBJ2-2; TRBD2 matches at 14 bases. Germline V gives CDR1 MGHRA, CDR2 YSYEKL. The junction had 9 bases not matched to a gene; V was cut back by 0 bases and J by 0 bases. This CDR3 is built from 21 residues. The CDR3 loop reads CASSQETSGTSGRANTGELFF. DNA for the CDR3: TGCGCCAGCAGCCAAGAAACCTCCGGGACTAGCGGGAGAGCGAACACCGGGGAGCTGTTTTTT.

This clonotype has only a few counts. The rearrangement links TRBV6-4 to TRBJ2-1, with no clear D. V was clipped by 6 bases and J by 0 bases, with 12 bases between them. Per the germline V gene, CDR1 is MRHNA and CDR2 is SNTAGT. The CDR3 is made up of 15 amino acids. CDR3 protein: CASRPEPSSYNEQFF. CDR3 DNA: TGTGCCAGCAGACCGGAGCCCAGCTCCTACAATGAGCAGTTCTTC.

This chain connects TRBV27 to TRBJ2-5; TRBD2 matches 14 bases. Germline V gives CDR1 MNHEY, CDR2 SMNVEV (reference sequence). V gave up 4 bases and J gave up 2 bases; unmatched junction bases: 9. There are 18 residues in the CDR3. CDR3 sequence reads: CASSSRLAGGPAQETQYF. The CDR3 coding sequence is TGTGCCAGCAGTTCCCGACTAGCGGGAGGGCCGGCTCAAGAGACCCAGTACTTC.

The chain's CDR3 is CASSPRWGAGGELFF. The DNA of the CDR3 is TGTGCCAGCAGTCCTCGGTGGGGGGCCGGCGGGGAGCTGTTTTTT. The chain combines TRBV28 with TRBJ2-2, with D perhaps TRBD1 or TRBD2 (6 bases each). Germline values: CDR1 MDHEN, CDR2 SYDVKM. Trimming removed 5 bases from V and 7 bases from J, with 17 bases in between. This CDR3 is built from 15 residues.

This clonotype was found a few times. V gene TRBV12-3 or TRBV12-4 combines with J gene TRBJ2-7, with D possibly TRBD1 on 6 matching bases. Deletions cut 1 base from V and 5 bases from J, with 9 bases between. The CDR3 contains 13 residues. CDR3 DNA sequence: TGTGCCAGCAGTTTAGGGGGGCTCGACGAGCAGTACTTC. Amino acid sequence: CASSLGGLDEQYF.

This clonotype has a handful of counts. V is TRBV10-3 and J is TRBJ1-1; D call uncertain. The CDR3 loop spans 12 amino acids. Trimming cost V 3 bases and J 4 bases, with 6 bases left between them. Germline CDR1 and CDR2: ENHRY and SYGVKD. The CDR3 spells CAISDITTEAFF. Here the CDR3 DNA reads TGTGCCATCAGTGATATTACCACTGAAGCTTTCTTT.

The rearrangement uses TRBV6-6 and TRBJ1-1, with TRBD1 identical over 10 bases. Trimming cost V 5 bases and J 14 bases; bases outside gene matches: 11. This CDR3 comprises 13 residues. The V gene's germline CDR1 is MNHNY and CDR2 SVGAGI (reference sequence). The CDR3 sequence is CASSIRQGAKIFF. CDR3 DNA sequence: TGTGCCAGCAGTATACGACAGGGGGCAAAAATCTTCTTT.

This clonotype was counted a few times. The chain carries TRBV18 and TRBJ1-5; tentative D call: TRBD1 (5 bases). Germline CDR1 is KGHSH and CDR2 is LQKENI. Trimming cost V 3 bases and J 5 bases, with 11 bases left between them. The CDR3 spans 14 residues. The CDR3 DNA reads TGTGCCAGCTCACCGCGGGACCGGGATCAGCCCCAGCATTTT. Translated: CASSPRDRDQPQHF.

In nucleotides, the CDR3 is TGCGCCAGCAGCCCCCACAGCCAGAACACCGGGGAGCTGTTTTTT. This codes for CASSPHSQNTGELFF. The chain links TRBV5-1 to TRBJ2-2, with D unclear. Trimming stripped 4 bases from V and 1 base from J, with 11 bases between. The CDR3 consists of 15 residues. In germline, CDR1 is SGHRS, CDR2 YFSETQ. Full variable domain (rest looked up from reference TRBV5-1 and TRBJ2-2): KAGVTQTPRYLIKTRGQQVTLSCSPISGHRSVSWYQQTPGQGLQFLFEYFSETQRNKGNFPGRFSGRQFSNSRSEMNVSTLELGDSALYLCASSPHSQNTGELFFGEGSRLTVL.